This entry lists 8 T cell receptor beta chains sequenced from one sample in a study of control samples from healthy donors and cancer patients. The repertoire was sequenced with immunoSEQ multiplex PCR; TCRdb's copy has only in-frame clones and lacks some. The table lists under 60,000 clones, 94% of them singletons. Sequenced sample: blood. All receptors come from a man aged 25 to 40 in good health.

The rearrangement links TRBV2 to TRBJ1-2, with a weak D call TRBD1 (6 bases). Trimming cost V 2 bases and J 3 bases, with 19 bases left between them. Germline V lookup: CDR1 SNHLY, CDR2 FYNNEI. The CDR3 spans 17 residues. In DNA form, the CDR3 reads TGTGCCAGCAGTGAAATCCCAGGGGTCGGCGAATACTATGGCTACACCTTC. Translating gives CASSEIPGVGEYYGYTF.

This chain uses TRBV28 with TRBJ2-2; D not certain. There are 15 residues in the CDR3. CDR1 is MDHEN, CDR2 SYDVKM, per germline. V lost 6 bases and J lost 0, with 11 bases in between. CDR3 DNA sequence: TGTGCCAGCAGCTCTATTAATTCGAACACCGGGGAGCTGTTTTTT. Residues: CASSSINSNTGELFF. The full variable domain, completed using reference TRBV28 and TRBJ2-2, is DVKVTQSSRYLVKRTGEKVFLECVQDMDHENMFWYRQDPGLGLRLIYFSYDVKMKEKGDIPEGYSVSREKKERFSLILESASTNQTSMYLCASSSINSNTGELFFGEGSRLTVL.

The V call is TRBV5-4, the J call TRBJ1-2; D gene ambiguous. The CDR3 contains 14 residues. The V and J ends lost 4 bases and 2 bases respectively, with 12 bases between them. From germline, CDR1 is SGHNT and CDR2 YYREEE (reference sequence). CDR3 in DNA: TGTGCCAGCAGCCCGGGAGGTTCCAACTATGGCTACACCTTC. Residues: CASSPGGSNYGYTF.

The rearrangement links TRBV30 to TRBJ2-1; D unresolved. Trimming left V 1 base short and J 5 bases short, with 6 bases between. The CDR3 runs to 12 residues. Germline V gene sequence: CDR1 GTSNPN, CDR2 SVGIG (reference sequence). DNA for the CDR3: TGTGCCTGGAGTGACAGAAACAATGAGCAGTTCTTC. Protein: CAWSDRNNEQFF.

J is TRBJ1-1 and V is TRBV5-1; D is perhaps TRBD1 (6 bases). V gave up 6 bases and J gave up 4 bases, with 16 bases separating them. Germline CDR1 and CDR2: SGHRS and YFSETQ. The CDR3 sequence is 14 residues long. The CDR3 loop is CASNHRGGGTEAFF. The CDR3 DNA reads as TGCGCCAGCAACCATAGAGGGGGTGGCACTGAAGCTTTCTTT.

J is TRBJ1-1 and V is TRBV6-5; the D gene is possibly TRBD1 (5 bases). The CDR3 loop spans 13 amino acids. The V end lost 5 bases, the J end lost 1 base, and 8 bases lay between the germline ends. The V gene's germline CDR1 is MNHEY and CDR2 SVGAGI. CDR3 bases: TGTGCCAGCAGTAGCAGGGAGAACACTGAAGCTTTCTTT. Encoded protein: CASSSRENTEAFF.

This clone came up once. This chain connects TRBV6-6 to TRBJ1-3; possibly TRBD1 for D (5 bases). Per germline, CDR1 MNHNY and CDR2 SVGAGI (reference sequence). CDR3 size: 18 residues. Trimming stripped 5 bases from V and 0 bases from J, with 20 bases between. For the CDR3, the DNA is TGTGCCAGCAGTCAAAGCTGGCCCGGGGGAGACTCTGGAAACACCATATATTTT. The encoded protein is CASSQSWPGGDSGNTIYF.

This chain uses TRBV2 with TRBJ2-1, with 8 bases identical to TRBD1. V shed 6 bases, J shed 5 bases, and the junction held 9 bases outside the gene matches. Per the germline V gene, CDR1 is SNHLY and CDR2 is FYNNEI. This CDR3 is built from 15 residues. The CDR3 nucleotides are TGTGCCAGCAGATATAGGACAGGGTCTGACAATGAGCAGTTCTTC. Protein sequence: CASRYRTGSDNEQFF.